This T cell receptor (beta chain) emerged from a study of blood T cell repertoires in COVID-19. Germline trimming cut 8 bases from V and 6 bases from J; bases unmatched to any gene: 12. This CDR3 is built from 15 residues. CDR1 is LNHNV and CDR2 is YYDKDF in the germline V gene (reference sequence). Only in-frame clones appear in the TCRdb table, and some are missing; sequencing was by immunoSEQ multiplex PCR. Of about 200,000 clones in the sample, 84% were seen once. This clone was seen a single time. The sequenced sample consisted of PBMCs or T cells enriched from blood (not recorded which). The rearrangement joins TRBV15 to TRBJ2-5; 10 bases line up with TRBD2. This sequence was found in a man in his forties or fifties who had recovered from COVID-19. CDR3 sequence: CATSLERGGGKTQYF. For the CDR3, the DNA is TGTGCCACCTCCCTAGAGCGGGGGGGCGGAAAGACCCAGTACTTC.